The rows below give T cell receptor beta chains drawn from one sample of a study of blood T cell repertoires in COVID-19. TCRdb's copy holds only in-frame clones and misses some; the assay was immunoSEQ multiplex PCR. Seen here are about 75,000 clones, 84% observed once, and the top ten hold approximately 20%. Material for sequencing was peripheral blood. These receptors were collected from a woman aged 50 to 60 with acute or convalescent COVID-19. CDR3s include the opening cysteine and the closing phenylalanine or tryptophan. The order of the fields is D gene, V gene, clone size, J gene, CDR3 protein. A D gene is named only where the DNA matches it firmly. Clone size is given for some rows only: seen once, a few or many times, or a class if the clone is expanded.

TRBD2	TRBV7-9	few	TRBJ2-3	CASSPPEVLAGVDTQYF
TRBD2	TRBV6-4	-	TRBJ2-1	CASSRTGLAGYNEQFF
TRBD1	TRBV18	-	TRBJ1-2	CASSQGQGPRGYTF
TRBD1	TRBV7-2	-	TRBJ1-5	CASSQGQARKPQHF
TRBD2	TRBV19	-	TRBJ2-1	CASKSGGRHEQFF
-	TRBV5-4	-	TRBJ1-4	CASSSSGQLYEKLFF
-	TRBV7-8	-	TRBJ1-2	CASSSTGGVEHGYTF
-	TRBV28	-	TRBJ2-7	CASSPQRQAHSYEQYF
-	TRBV30	-	TRBJ1-2	CAWSGQGDSYGYTF
-	TRBV6-1	once	TRBJ1-4	CASSDGGLGEKLFF
-	TRBV12-3/TRBV12-4	-	TRBJ2-1	CASRLNNEQFF
TRBD2	TRBV4-1	-	TRBJ2-7	CASSQGGTNSYEQYF
-	TRBV12-3/TRBV12-4	-	TRBJ1-2	CASTFYRAGGYTF
TRBD1	TRBV15	-	TRBJ1-5	CATSRTGGVGQPQHF
TRBD1	TRBV6-1	-	TRBJ2-3	CASSEGRDSSYTDTQYF
-	TRBV5-4	-	TRBJ2-7	CASSLASGDFYEQYF
-	TRBV9	-	TRBJ2-7	CASSVGGRGSEQYF
-	TRBV19	-	TRBJ1-2	CASSINLLALYGYTF
TRBD1	TRBV7-9	-	TRBJ1-1	CASSLDWRQGSNGAFF
TRBD2	TRBV3-1/TRBV3-2	-	TRBJ2-7	CASSQGGLAGREQYF
-	TRBV27	-	TRBJ2-1	CASRETYNEQFF
-	TRBV4-3	-	TRBJ1-3	CASSRMAGATSGNTIYF
-	TRBV19	-	TRBJ1-4	CASSMGRRGEKLFF
TRBD2	TRBV24-1	-	TRBJ2-2	CATSDPTSGNPNTGELFF
-	TRBV6-1	few	TRBJ1-6	CASSDAGLGDANSPLHF